The 18 T cell receptor beta chains reported below all come from one sample, sequenced in a study of T cell responses to AZD1222 COVID-19 vaccine. Repertoires were generated with immunoSEQ multiplex PCR, while TCRdb's copy carries only in-frame clones and drops some. The table lists roughly 180,000 clones, just over 90% of them singletons. The specimen comprised peripheral blood, sampled 28 days after the second AZD1222 dose. All receptors come from an adult who received the AZD1222 COVID-19 vaccine.

The chain is built from TRBV19 and TRBJ2-3, with D unresolved. This CDR3 comprises 11 residues. V lost 8 bases and J 6 bases, leaving 9 bases between the germline ends. The germline gives CDR1 LNHDA, CDR2 SQIVND (reference sequence). Here the CDR3 DNA reads TGTGCCAGTGGGTTCTCCGATACGCAGTATTTT. It translates to CASGFSDTQYF.

V gene TRBV4-3 combines with J gene TRBJ1-1; 7 nucleotides line up with TRBD1. The CDR3 spans 18 residues. CDR1 and CDR2 (germline): LGHNA, YSLEER. V shed 0 bases, J shed 0 bases, and the junction held 10 bases outside the gene matches. CDR3 sequence reads: CASSQDTGQVGLNTEAFF. CDR3 nucleotide sequence: TGCGCCAGCAGCCAAGATACCGGACAGGTGGGTTTGAACACTGAAGCTTTCTTT.

In its sample, this clone was seen once. The V gene is TRBV6-2 or TRBV6-3, the J gene TRBJ1-1; the D gene is possibly TRBD1 (6 bases). CDR3 length: 13 amino acids. V lost 6 bases and J lost 5, with 13 bases in between. Germline V gene sequence: CDR1 MNHEY, CDR2 SVGEGT. This CDR3 reads CASSLNTGTEAFF. The CDR3 region has the DNA TGTGCCAGCAGCCTAAATACAGGGACTGAAGCTTTCTTT.

This clone was seen just once. The rearrangement joins TRBV11-3 to TRBJ2-2, with D perhaps matching TRBD1 (6 bases). This CDR3 spans 17 amino acids. Germline values: CDR1 SGHNT, CDR2 YENEEA. The germline V and J ends were trimmed by 0 bases and 4 bases, with 15 bases remaining between them. The CDR3 region has the DNA TGTGCCAGCAGCTTAGATATGGGGGCTGCTAGCACCGGGGAGCTGTTTTTT. It codes for CASSLDMGAASTGELFF. Complete variable domain (other parts from reference TRBV11-3 and TRBJ2-2): EAGVVQSPRYKIIEKKQPVAFWCNPISGHNTLYWYLQNLGQGPELLIRYENEEAVDDSQLPKDRFSAERLKGVDSTLKIQPAELGDSAVYLCASSLDMGAASTGELFFGEGSRLTVL.

This sequence joins TRBV5-1 and TRBJ2-6; 9 bases are shared with TRBD1. After removal of 1 base from V and 11 bases from J, the junction contained 10 bases not matched to a gene. This CDR3 has 16 amino acids. Germline lookup yields CDR1 SGHRS and CDR2 YFSETQ. CDR3 in amino acids: CASSLQSQGQGHVLTF. The CDR3 DNA reads as TGCGCCAGCAGCTTGCAGAGCCAGGGACAGGGCCACGTCCTGACTTTC.

This clone was seen just once. V and J are TRBV10-3 and TRBJ1-1; perhaps TRBD1 as D (6 bases). The length of the CDR3 is 14 residues. The germline gives CDR1 ENHRY, CDR2 SYGVKD. Trimming removed 5 bases from V and 0 bases from J, with 10 bases in between. CDR3 DNA: TGTGCCATCAGTAGGGGACATTTGAACACTGAAGCTTTCTTT. Protein: CAISRGHLNTEAFF.

Worth noting for this clone: One junction end disagrees with the germline gene, perhaps due to a read error. V usage is TRBV7-8 and J usage is TRBJ2-5, with 8 bases that match TRBD2. CDR1 and CDR2 from the germline V gene are SGHVS and FQNEAQ. The CDR3 runs to 15 residues. CDR3 DNA sequence: TGTGCCAGCAGCCTAGCGGGTTGGCCACAAGAGACCCAGTACTTC. It translates to CASSLAGWPQETQYF.

The gene calls are TRBV2 and TRBJ2-1; 10 bases are a match to TRBD2. This CDR3 spans 12 amino acids. In germline, CDR1 is SNHLY, CDR2 FYNNEI. J lost 9 bases, V lost 6 bases, and 2 bases had no gene match. The CDR3 sequence: CASRIAGGEQFF. DNA of the CDR3: TGTGCCAGCAGGATAGCGGGAGGTGAGCAGTTCTTC. Filled out from reference TRBV2 and TRBJ2-1, the complete variable domain reads EPEVTQTPSHQVTQMGQEVILRCVPISNHLYFYWYRQILGQKVEFLVSFYNNEISEKSEIFDDQFSVERPDGSNFTLKIRSTKLEDSAMYFCASRIAGGEQFFGPGTRLTVL.

The V gene is TRBV25-1, the J gene TRBJ1-4; 12 nucleotides align to TRBD1. Germline CDR1 and CDR2: MGHDK and SYGVNS. With V trimmed by 3 bases and J by 4 bases, 9 bases remained unmatched. CDR3 length equals 18 residues. The CDR3 nucleotides read TGTGCCAGCAGTGACCCCGGGACAGGGGGCCGGGGTAATGAAAAACTGTTTTTT. Translated, it gives CASSDPGTGGRGNEKLFF.

The CDR3 region is CASRRTGRTYEQYF. For the CDR3, the DNA is TGTGCCAGTAGGAGGACAGGTCGGACCTACGAGCAGTACTTC. This chain joins TRBV19 and TRBJ2-7, with TRBD1 identical over 7 bases. With V trimmed by 6 bases and J by 2 bases, 7 bases remained unmatched. CDR3 length equals 14 residues. Germline CDR1 reads LNHDA; CDR2 reads SQIVND (reference sequence).

This clone was detected once. The genes are TRBV30 and TRBJ2-7, with D tentatively TRBD1 (6 bases). V lost 5 bases, J lost 0 bases, and 8 bases lay in between. This CDR3 has 12 residues. The germline V gene encodes CDR1 GTSNPN and CDR2 SVGIG (reference sequence). This chain's CDR3 is CAWGQSSYEQYF. The CDR3 DNA sequence: TGTGCCTGGGGACAGAGCTCCTACGAGCAGTACTTC.

The rearrangement joins TRBV7-2 to TRBJ2-1, with 7 nucleotides matching TRBD2. Trimming took 2 bases from V and 4 from J; bases not matched to a gene: 5. The CDR3 totals 15 residues. CDR1 SGHTA and CDR2 FQGNSA come from the germline V gene. CDR3 amino acids: CASSLIGGGYNEQFF. CDR3 bases: TGTGCCAGCAGCTTAATTGGGGGGGGATACAATGAGCAGTTCTTC.

The rearrangement joins TRBV5-1 to TRBJ2-7, with 8 positions matching TRBD2. The CDR3 sequence is 16 residues long. Germline-derived CDR1 and CDR2 are SGHRS and YFSETQ. After removal of 3 bases from V and 1 base from J, the junction contained 9 bases not matched to a gene. CDR3 DNA: TGCGCCAGCAGCTGGGGGACTAGTGGGGTGTCCTACGAGCAGTACTTC. Amino acids: CASSWGTSGVSYEQYF.

The J gene is TRBJ1-5, the V gene TRBV3-1 (or the pseudogene TRBV3-2); a possible D gene is TRBD1 (5 bases). Trimming took off 0 bases at V and 2 bases at J, with 11 bases between the two ends. This CDR3 spans 16 amino acids. Germline CDR1 reads LGHDT; CDR2 reads YNNKEL (reference sequence). CDR3 protein: CASSQDGGMGNQPQHF. CDR3 nucleotides: TGTGCCAGCAGCCAAGATGGGGGAATGGGCAATCAGCCCCAGCATTTT.

This clone came up once. The chain links TRBV29-1 to TRBJ2-5; D is tentatively TRBD1 or TRBD2 (5 bases each). Trimming took 2 bases from V and 5 from J, leaving 12 bases between them. The CDR3 extends over 13 amino acids. The germline V gene has CDR1 SQVTM and CDR2 ANQGSEA. The CDR3 region has the DNA TGCAGCGTTGAAAGGGGCAGAGGGGAGACCCAGTACTTC. It codes for CSVERGRGETQYF. Full variable domain (outside the CDR3, taken from reference TRBV29-1 and TRBJ2-5): SAVISQKPSRDICQRGTSLTIQCQVDSQVTMMFWYRQQPGQSLTLIATANQGSEATYESGFVIDKFPISRPNLTFSTLTVSNMSPEDSSIYLCSVERGRGETQYFGPGTRLLVL.

The chain couples TRBV29-1 to TRBJ1-3, with 7 bases fitting TRBD1. CDR1 is SQVTM and CDR2 is ANQGSEA in the germline V gene. CDR3 length: 14 residues. After removal of 0 bases from V and 7 bases from J, the junction contained 6 bases not matched to a gene. CDR3: CSVEEGGRGNTIYF. CDR3 nucleotide sequence: TGCAGCGTTGAAGAAGGGGGCAGGGGGAACACCATATATTTT.

The chain couples TRBV7-3 to TRBJ1-1, with 7 nucleotides matching TRBD1. The CDR3 is 13 amino acids. The V and J ends lost 6 bases and 4 bases, in that order; junction bases with no gene match: 5. Germline V gives CDR1 SGHTA, CDR2 FQGTGA. CDR3 nucleotide sequence: TGTGCCAGCAGGTTACAGGGGACCACTGAAGCTTTCTTT. Translated, it gives CASRLQGTTEAFF.

The chain combines TRBV19 with TRBJ1-1; D perhaps matches TRBD1 (5 bases). CDR1 is LNHDA and CDR2 is SQIVND in the germline V gene (reference sequence). Trimming pared 5 bases from V and 1 base from J, leaving 8 bases between. This CDR3 is built from 13 residues. DNA for the CDR3: TGTGCCAGTAGTCGCACAGGGAACACTGAAGCTTTCTTT. Protein product: CASSRTGNTEAFF.